This T cell receptor beta chain was captured by sequencing in a study of identical twins (TCRdb year 2016). As for the study more broadly: To test whether fetal clonotypes persist, this study deep-sequenced TCR alpha and beta repertoires from monozygotic twins, from unrelated adults of various ages, and from cord blood. To rule out contamination, replicate twin experiments were performed at different times with different library preparation protocols. What the study reported, not specific to this receptor: Compared with coincidental sharing between unrelated individuals, an excess of low generation-probability sequences was observed among out-of-frame TCR alpha sequences shared between twins. Because the same donors could not be followed over many years, conclusions were based on cross-sectional statistical analysis. The excess sharing between twins in beta out-of-frame sequences was weaker because fewer shared sequences reduced the signal-to-noise ratio. Invariant T cells such as MAIT and iNKT could partly confound zero-insertion analyses, though diverse VJ usage argued against this for most clonotypes. In monozygotic twins, out-of-frame TCR alpha sharing was systematically underestimated by recombination models, although the models agreed with sharing between unrelated individuals. Abundant cord blood beta clonotypes had fewer insertions, young adult naive repertoires showed a similar but weaker trend, and memory repertoires showed no such trend.

Library construction relied on 5' RACE. Instrument on record: Illumina HiSeq 2000. A universal primer binding site was added through template switching, and the final cDNA carried a unique molecular identifier so that TCR cDNA molecules could be counted accurately. First-strand cDNA for TCR alpha and beta chains was synthesized from specific primers in the conserved constant-segment region. To control for contamination, every cDNA library carried two barcodes: a SMART-Mk sample barcode plus Illumina barcodes. TruSeq adapter sequences and Illumina sample barcodes were added in two successive PCR steps. TCR alpha and beta cDNA libraries were sequenced on the Illumina HiSeq platform with custom primers. In the source study's methods: MiGEC was used to process raw reads and extract unique molecular identifiers, and MiXCR was used to find CDR3 positions. For each individual, recombination models were inferred using an EM algorithm with the repgenHMM and IGoR tools. The tcR package in R was used for shared clonotype analysis, with sharing normalized by the product of cloneset sizes. Out-of-frame nonproductive sequences were analyzed to study raw recombination free of thymic and clonal selection effects. TCRdb took the public reads, trimmed them with fastp at Q25, ran MiXCR for clone calling and kept in-frame beta chains. One record per CDR3 amino acid sequence lists the most common genes and DNA. TCRdb's processing, not the study's, gives the V and J calls here. Across this sample there are 1.5 million or so distinct CDR3 sequences, with under 35% seen only once. The top ten clones comprise about 0.3% of the sample.

Only healthy Caucasian donors were included. The CDR3 spans 13 residues, from the cysteine through the phenylalanine. Of all the DNA, just the CDR3 is kept, 39 bases in frame from base 1. Trimming costs V 4 bases and J 1 base, and their ends lie 7 bases apart. CDR1 and CDR2 are read off the germline V gene (reference sequence) as LNHDA and SQIVND. Comment on this clonotype: Its antigen is still unknown. Per-nucleotide qualities are absent, and no much larger clonotype sits a single base away.

The specimen sequenced was cord blood. The TCR sequence derives from a newborn girl in good health. This chain is built from TRBV19 and TRBJ2-5, with the D gene not clear enough to name. In nucleotide form, the sequence is TGTGCCAGTAGTAGGAGCTTCCAAGAGACCCAGTACTTC. Translated, it gives CASSRSFQETQYF. This CDR3, with the reference TRBV19 and TRBJ2-5 proteins standing in past its ends, gives the full variable domain DGGITQSPKYLFRKEGQNVTLSCEQNLNHDAMYWYRQDPGQGLRLIYYSQIVNDFQKGDIAEGYSVSREKKESFPLTVTSAQKNPTAFYLCASSRSFQETQYFGPGTRLLVL.